This T cell receptor (beta chain) was captured by sequencing in a study of shared clonotypes between healthy human individuals. About the study: CD8 memory received one plate per donor, CD8 naive two, CD4 memory three and CD4 naive three.

Positively selected for CCR7, the CD45RO-negative cells used as naive CD8 cells excluded terminally differentiated effector memory CD45RA+ cells. Findings of the study overall: The generation probabilities recorded for non-shared clonotypes fell below those of clonotypes shared by all four donors. Across subsets, estimated richness was generally greater for naive than for memory populations.

Of note for this clone: Its antigen is undetermined.

CDR1 and CDR2 (germline): SGDLS, YYNGEE. There are 15 residues in the CDR3. Trimming pared 3 bases from V and 4 bases from J, leaving 14 bases between. On sorted subsets, replicate PCRs used about 200 ng DNA, or tens of thousands of T cell genomes. TCRdb keeps only in-frame clones here, not all; method: immunoSEQ multiplex PCR. The table lists about 2.2 million clones, roughly 91% of them singletons, with around 1.7% in the top ten. The TCR was taken from a man aged 18 to 30 in good health. Some clones in this sample may be carry-over from other donors' samples. The rearrangement joins TRBV9 to TRBJ2-1, with TRBD1 as a possible D gene (6 bases). The sequenced material came from naive CD8+ T cells from PBMCs. CDR3 loop: CASSDGQPLYNEQFF. CDR3 bases: TGTGCCAGCAGCGATGGACAGCCTCTTTACAATGAGCAGTTCTTC.